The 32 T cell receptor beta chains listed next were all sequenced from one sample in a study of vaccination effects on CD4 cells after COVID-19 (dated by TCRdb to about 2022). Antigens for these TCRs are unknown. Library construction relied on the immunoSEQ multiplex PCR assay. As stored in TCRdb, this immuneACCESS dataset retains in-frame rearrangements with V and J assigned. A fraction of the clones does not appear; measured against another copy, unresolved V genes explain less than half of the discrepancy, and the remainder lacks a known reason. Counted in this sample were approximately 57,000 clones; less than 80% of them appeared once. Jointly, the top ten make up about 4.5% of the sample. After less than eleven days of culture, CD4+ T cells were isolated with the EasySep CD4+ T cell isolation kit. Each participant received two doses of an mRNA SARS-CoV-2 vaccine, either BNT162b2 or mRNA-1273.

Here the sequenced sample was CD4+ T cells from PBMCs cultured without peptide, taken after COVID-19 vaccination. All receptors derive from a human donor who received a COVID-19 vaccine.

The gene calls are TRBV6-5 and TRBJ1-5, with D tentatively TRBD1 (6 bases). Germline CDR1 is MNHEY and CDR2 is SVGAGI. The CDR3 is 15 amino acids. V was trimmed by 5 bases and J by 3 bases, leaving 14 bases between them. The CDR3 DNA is TGTGCCAGCAGTCCCCGGGACATCGTCAATCAGCCCCAGCATTTT. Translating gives CASSPRDIVNQPQHF.

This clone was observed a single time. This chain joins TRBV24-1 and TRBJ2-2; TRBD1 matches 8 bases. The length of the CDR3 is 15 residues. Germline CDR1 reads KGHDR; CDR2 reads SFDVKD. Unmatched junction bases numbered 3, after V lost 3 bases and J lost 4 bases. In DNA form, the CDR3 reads TGTGCCACCAGTGATGCTGGACAGGGCACCGGGGAGCTGTTTTTT. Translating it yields CATSDAGQGTGELFF.

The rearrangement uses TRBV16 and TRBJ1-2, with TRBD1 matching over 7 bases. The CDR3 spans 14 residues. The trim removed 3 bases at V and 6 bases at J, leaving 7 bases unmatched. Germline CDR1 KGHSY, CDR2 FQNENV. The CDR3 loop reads CASSQQTGVHGYTF. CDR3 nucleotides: TGTGCCAGCAGCCAGCAAACAGGGGTTCATGGCTACACCTTC.

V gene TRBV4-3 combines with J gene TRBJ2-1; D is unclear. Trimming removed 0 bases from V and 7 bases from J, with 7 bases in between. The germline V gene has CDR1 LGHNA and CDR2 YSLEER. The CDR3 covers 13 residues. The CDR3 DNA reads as TGCGCCAGCAGCCAAGATGCAGGTAATGAGCAGTTCTTC. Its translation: CASSQDAGNEQFF.

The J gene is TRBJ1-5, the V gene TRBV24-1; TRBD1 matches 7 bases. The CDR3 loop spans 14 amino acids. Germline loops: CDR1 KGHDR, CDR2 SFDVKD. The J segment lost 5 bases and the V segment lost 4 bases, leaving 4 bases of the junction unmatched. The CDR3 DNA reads TGTGCCACCAGTGAGGGGGACAGCTATCAGCCCCAGCATTTT. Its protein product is CATSEGDSYQPQHF.

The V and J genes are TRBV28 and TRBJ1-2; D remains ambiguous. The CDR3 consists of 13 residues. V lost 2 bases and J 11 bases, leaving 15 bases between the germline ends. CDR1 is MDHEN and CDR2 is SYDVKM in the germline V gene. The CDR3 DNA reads TGTGCCAGCAGTTTAGGTCCCAGTCGGAGTTACACCTTC. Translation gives CASSLGPSRSYTF.

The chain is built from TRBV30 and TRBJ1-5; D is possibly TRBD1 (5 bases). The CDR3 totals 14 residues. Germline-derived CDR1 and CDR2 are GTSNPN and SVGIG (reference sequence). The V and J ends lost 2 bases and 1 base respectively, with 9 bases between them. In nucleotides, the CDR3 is TGTGCCTGGAGTCTCAAGGGGAGCAATCAGCCCCAGCATTTT. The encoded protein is CAWSLKGSNQPQHF.

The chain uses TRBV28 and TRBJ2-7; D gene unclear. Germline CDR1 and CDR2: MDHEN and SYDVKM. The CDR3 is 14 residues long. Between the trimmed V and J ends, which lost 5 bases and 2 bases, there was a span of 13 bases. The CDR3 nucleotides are TGTGCCAGCAGTCTTCCCCTCCAGACCTACGAGCAGTACTTC. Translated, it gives CASSLPLQTYEQYF.

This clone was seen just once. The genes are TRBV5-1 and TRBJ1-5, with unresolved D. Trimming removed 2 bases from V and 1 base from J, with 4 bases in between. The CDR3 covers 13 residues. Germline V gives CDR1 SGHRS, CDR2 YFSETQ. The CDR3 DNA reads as TGCGCCAGCAGCTTTAGCAGCAATCAGCCCCAGCATTTT. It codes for CASSFSSNQPQHF. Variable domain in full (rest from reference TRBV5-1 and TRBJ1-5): KAGVTQTPRYLIKTRGQQVTLSCSPISGHRSVSWYQQTPGQGLQFLFEYFSETQRNKGNFPGRFSGRQFSNSRSEMNVSTLELGDSALYLCASSFSSNQPQHFGDGTRLSIL.

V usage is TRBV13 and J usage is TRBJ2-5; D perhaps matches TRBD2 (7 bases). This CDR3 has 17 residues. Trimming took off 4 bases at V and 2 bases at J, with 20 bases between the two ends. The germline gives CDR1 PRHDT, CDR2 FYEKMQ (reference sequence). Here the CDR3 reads CASSSLGRGADQETQYF. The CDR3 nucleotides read TGTGCCAGCAGCTCTCTAGGTCGGGGGGCCGATCAAGAGACCCAGTACTTC.

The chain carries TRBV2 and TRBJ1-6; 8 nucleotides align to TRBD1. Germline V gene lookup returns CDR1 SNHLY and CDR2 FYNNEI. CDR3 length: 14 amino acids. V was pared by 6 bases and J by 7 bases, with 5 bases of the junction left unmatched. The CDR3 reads CASRFRGRNSPLHF. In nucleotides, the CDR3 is TGTGCCAGCAGGTTCAGGGGGCGAAATTCACCCCTCCACTTT.

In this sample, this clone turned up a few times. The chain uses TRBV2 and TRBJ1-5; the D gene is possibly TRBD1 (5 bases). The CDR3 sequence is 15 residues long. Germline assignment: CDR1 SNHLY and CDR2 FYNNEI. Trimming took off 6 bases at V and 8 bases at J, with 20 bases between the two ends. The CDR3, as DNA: TGTGCCAGCAGCCGAGCGACAGCCGGAACGGAGCCCCAGCATTTT. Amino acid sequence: CASSRATAGTEPQHF.

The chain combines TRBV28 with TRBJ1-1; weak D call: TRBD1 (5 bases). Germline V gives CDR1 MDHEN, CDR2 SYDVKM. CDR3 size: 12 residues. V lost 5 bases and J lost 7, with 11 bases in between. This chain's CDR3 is CASSRDGFEAFF. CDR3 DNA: TGTGCCAGCAGTCGGGACGGGTTTGAAGCTTTCTTT.

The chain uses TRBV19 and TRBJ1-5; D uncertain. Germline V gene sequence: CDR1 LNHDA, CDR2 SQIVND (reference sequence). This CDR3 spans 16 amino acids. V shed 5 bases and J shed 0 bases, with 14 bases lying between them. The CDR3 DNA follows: TGTGCCAGTAGTTCCGGACGGACTTATAGCAATCAGCCCCAGCATTTT. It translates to CASSSGRTYSNQPQHF.

CDR3 sequence: CSASFQGVNYGYTF. The CDR3 DNA reads as TGCAGTGCTAGTTTCCAGGGGGTTAACTATGGCTACACCTTC. This chain uses TRBV20-1 with TRBJ1-2, with 7 positions matching TRBD1. The junction had 5 bases not matched to a gene; V was cut back by 3 bases and J by 1 base. The germline V gene encodes CDR1 DFQATT and CDR2 SNEGSKA (reference sequence). The CDR3 contains 14 residues.

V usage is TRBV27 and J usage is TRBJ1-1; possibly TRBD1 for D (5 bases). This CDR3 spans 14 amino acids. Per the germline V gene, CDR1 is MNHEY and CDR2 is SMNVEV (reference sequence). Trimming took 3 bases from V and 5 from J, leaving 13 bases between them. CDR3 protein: CASSLSGGNTEAFF. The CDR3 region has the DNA TGTGCCAGCAGTTTGTCTGGGGGAAATACTGAAGCTTTCTTT.

The CDR3 nucleotides read TGCGCCAGCAGCTTGGGGCCCAGCGGGAGAAGCGTCACAGATACGCAGTATTTT. Its translation: CASSLGPSGRSVTDTQYF. The chain uses TRBV5-1 and TRBJ2-3; 8 nucleotides line up with TRBD2. From germline, CDR1 is SGHRS and CDR2 YFSETQ. The CDR3 contains 18 residues. V trimming: 0 bases; J trimming: 2 bases; junction bases outside the gene matches: 11.

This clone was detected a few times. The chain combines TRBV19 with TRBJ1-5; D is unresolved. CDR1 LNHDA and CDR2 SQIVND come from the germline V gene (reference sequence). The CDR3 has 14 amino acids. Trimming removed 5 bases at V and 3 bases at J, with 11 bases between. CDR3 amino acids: CASSDPGFNQPQHF. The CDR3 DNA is TGTGCCAGTAGTGATCCAGGCTTCAATCAGCCCCAGCATTTT.

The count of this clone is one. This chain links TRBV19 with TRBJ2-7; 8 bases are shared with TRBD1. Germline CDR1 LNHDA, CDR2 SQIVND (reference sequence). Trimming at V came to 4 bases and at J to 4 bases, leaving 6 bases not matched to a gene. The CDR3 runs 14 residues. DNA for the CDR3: TGTGCCAGTAGTAACCAGGGGGCGCGGTACGAGCAGTACTTC. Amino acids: CASSNQGARYEQYF.

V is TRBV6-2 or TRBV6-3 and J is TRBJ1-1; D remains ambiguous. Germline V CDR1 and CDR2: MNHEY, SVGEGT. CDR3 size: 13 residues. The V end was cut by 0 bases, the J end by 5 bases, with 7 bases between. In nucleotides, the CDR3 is TGTGCCAGCAGTTACTCGATAGGGACTGAAGCTTTCTTT. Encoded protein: CASSYSIGTEAFF.

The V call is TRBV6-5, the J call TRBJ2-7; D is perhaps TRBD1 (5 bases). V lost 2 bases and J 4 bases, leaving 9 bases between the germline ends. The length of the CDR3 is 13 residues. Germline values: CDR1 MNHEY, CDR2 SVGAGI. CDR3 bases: TGTGCCAGCAGTTACGTGCCAGGGTACGAGCAGTACTTC. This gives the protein CASSYVPGYEQYF.

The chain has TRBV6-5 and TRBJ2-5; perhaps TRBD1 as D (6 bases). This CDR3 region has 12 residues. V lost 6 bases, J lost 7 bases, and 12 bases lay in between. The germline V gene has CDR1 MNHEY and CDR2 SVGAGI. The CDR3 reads CASSLRGGTQYF. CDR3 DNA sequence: TGTGCCAGCAGCCTCAGGGGCGGGACCCAGTACTTC.

The CDR3 region is CASSTRGPDTQYF. The DNA of the CDR3 is TGTGCCAGCAGCACCCGAGGGCCGGATACGCAGTATTTT. The chain combines TRBV7-9 with TRBJ2-3; the D gene is possibly TRBD2 (5 bases). The germline V and J ends were trimmed by 5 bases and 6 bases, with 12 bases remaining between them. The CDR3 runs to 13 residues. Germline CDR1 reads SEHNR; CDR2 reads FQNEAQ (reference sequence).

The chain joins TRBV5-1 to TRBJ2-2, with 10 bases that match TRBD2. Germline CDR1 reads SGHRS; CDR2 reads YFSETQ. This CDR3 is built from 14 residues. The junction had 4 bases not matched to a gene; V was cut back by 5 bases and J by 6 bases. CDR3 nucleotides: TGCGCCAGCAGTCCTCTAGCGGGAGCCGGGGAGCTGTTTTTT. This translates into CASSPLAGAGELFF.

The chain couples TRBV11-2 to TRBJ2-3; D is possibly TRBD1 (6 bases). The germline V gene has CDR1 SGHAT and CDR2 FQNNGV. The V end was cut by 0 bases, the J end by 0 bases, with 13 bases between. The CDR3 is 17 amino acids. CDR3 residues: CASSLDQAGASTDTQYF. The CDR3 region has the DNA TGTGCCAGCAGCTTAGATCAAGCAGGGGCGAGCACAGATACGCAGTATTTT.

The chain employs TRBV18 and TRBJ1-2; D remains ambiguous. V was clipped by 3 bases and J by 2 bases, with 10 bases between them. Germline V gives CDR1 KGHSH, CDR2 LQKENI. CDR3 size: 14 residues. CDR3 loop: CASSPSGGNYGYTF. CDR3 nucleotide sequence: TGTGCCAGCTCACCCTCTGGAGGGAACTATGGCTACACCTTC.

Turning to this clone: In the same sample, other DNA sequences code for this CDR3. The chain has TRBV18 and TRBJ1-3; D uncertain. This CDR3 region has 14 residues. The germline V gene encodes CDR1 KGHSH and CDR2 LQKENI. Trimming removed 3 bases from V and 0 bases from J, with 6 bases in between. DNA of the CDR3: TGTGCCAGCTCACCCGCCAACTCTGGAAACACCATATATTTT. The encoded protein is CASSPANSGNTIYF.

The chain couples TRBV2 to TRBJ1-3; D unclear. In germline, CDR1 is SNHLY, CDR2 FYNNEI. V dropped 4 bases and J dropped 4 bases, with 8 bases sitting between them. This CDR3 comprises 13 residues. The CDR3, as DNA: TGTGCCAGCAGTGTAGGACGCGGAAACACCATATATTTT. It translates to CASSVGRGNTIYF.

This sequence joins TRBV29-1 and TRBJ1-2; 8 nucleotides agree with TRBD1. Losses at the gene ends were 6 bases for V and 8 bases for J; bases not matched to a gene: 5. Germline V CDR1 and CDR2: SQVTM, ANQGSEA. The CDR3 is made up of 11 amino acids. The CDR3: CSVDRGGGYTF. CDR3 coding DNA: TGCAGCGTAGACAGGGGCGGAGGCTACACCTTC.

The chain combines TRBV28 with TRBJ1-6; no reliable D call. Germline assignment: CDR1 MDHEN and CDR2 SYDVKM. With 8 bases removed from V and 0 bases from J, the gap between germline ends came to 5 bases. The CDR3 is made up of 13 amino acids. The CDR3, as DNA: TGTGCCAGCGGGAACTCCTATAATTCACCCCTCCACTTT. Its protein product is CASGNSYNSPLHF.

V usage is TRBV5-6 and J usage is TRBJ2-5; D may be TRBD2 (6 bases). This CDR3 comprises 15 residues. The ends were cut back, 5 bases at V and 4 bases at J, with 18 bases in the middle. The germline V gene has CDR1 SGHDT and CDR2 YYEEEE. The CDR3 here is CASSLRRLGGETQYF. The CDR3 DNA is TGTGCCAGCAGTCTCAGGCGACTGGGGGGAGAGACCCAGTACTTC.

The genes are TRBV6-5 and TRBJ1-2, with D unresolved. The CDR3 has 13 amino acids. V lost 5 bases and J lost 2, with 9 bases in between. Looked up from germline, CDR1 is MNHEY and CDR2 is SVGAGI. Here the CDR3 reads CASSREGNYGYTF. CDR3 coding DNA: TGTGCCAGCAGTAGGGAAGGAAACTATGGCTACACCTTC.